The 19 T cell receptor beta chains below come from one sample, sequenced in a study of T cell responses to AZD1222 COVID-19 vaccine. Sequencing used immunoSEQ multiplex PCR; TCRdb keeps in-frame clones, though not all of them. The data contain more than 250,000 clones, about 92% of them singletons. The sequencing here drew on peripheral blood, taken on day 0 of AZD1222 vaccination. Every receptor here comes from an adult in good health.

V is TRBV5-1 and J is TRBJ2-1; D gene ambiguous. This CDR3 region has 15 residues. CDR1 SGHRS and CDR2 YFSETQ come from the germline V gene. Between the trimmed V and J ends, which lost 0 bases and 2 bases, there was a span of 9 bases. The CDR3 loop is CASSLAGNPYNEQFF. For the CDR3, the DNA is TGCGCCAGCAGCTTGGCTGGGAACCCCTACAATGAGCAGTTCTTC.

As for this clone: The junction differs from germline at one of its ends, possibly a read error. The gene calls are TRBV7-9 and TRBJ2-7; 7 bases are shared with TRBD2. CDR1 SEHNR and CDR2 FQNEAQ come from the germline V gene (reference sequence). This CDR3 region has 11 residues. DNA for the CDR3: TGTGCCAGCAGCTTCGGGGACTACCCACACTTC. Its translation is CASSFGDYPHF.

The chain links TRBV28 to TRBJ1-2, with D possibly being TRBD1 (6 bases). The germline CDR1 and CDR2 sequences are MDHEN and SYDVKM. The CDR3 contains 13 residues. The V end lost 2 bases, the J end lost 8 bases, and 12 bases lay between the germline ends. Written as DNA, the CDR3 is TGTGCCAGCAGTTTAAACAGGGTGCGCGGCTACACCTTC. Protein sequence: CASSLNRVRGYTF.

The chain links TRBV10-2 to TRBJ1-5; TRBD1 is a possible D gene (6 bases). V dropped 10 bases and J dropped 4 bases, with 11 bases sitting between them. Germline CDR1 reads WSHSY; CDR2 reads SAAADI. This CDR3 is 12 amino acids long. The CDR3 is CATGQLNQPQHF. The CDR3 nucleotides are TGCGCCACCGGACAGTTAAATCAGCCCCAGCATTTT.

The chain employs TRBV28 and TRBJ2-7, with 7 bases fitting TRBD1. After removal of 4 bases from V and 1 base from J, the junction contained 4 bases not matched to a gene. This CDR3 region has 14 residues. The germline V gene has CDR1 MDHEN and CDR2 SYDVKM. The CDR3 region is CASSSTGASYEQYF. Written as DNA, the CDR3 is TGTGCCAGCAGTTCCACAGGGGCTTCCTACGAGCAGTACTTC.

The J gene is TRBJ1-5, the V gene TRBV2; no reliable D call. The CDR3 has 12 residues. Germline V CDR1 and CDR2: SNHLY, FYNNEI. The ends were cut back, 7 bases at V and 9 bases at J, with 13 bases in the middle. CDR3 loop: CASKGWEAPQHF. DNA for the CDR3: TGTGCCAGCAAGGGATGGGAGGCGCCCCAGCATTTT. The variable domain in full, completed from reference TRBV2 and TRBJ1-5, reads EPEVTQTPSHQVTQMGQEVILRCVPISNHLYFYWYRQILGQKVEFLVSFYNNEISEKSEIFDDQFSVERPDGSNFTLKIRSTKLEDSAMYFCASKGWEAPQHFGDGTRLSIL.

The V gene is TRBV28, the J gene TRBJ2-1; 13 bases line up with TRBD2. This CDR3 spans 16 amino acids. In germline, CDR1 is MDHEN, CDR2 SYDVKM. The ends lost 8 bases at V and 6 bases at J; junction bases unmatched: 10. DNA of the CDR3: TGTGCCAGCCGATGGCGGACTAGCGGGAGAGTCAATGAGCAGTTCTTC. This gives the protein CASRWRTSGRVNEQFF.

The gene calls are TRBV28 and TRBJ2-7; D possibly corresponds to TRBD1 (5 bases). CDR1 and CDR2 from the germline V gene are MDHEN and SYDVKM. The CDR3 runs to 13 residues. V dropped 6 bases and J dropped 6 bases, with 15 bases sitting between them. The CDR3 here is CASSLAGAREQYF. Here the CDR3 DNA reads TGTGCCAGCAGCCTGGCTGGGGCCCGCGAGCAGTACTTC.

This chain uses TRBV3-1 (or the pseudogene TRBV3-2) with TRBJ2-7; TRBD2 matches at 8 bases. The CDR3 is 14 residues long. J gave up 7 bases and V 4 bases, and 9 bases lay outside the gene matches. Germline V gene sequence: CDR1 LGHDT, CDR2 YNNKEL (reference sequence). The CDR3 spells CASSLSAGGQEQYF. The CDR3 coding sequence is TGTGCCAGCAGCCTCTCGGCGGGAGGCCAGGAGCAGTACTTC.

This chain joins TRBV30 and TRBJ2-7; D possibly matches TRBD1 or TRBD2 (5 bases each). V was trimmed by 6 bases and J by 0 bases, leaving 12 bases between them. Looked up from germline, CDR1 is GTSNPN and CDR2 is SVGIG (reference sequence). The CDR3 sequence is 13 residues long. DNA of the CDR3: TGTGCCTGTTCCGGGACGCCCTCCTACGAGCAGTACTTC. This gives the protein CACSGTPSYEQYF.

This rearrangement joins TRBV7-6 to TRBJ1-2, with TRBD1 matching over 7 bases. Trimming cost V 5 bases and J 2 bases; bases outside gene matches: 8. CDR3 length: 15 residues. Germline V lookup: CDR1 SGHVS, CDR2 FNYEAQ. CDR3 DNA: TGTGCCAGCAGCCCCAGGGGGTCCCAGAACTATGGCTACACCTTC. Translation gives CASSPRGSQNYGYTF.

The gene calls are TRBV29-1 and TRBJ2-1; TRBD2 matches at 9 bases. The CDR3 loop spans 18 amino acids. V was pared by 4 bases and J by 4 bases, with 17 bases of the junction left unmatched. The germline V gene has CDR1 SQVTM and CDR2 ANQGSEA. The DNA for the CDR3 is TGCAGCGTTGGAGGCGGGGGTAGCGGGAGCTGGCGGTACAATGAGCAGTTCTTC. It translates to CSVGGGGSGSWRYNEQFF.

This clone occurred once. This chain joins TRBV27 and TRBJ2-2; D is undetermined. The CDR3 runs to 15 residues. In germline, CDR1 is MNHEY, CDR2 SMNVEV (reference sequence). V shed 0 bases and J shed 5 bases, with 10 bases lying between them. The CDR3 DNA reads TGTGCCAGCAGTTTATCGCAGTTACGGACCGGGGAGCTGTTTTTT. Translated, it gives CASSLSQLRTGELFF.

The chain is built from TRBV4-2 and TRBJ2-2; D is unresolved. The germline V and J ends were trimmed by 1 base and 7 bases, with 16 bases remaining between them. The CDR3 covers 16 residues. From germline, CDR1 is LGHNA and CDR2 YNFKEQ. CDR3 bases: TGTGCCAGCAGCCAAGGCCCCCTAGTCGGCGGCGGGGAGCTGTTTTTT. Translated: CASSQGPLVGGGELFF.

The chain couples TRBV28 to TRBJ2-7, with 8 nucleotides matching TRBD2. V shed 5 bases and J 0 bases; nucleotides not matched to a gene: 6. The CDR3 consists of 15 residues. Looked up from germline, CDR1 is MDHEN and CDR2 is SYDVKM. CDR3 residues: CASSPRGAYSYEQYF. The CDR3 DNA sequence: TGTGCCAGCAGTCCGCGGGGGGCCTACTCCTACGAGCAGTACTTC.

The CDR3 loop reads CASSLIPTGNSPLHF. CDR3 DNA sequence: TGTGCCAGCAGTTTAATCCCAACGGGCAATTCACCCCTCCACTTT. V gene TRBV28 combines with J gene TRBJ1-6; D call uncertain. V was clipped by 2 bases and J by 7 bases, with 12 bases between them. CDR1 and CDR2 from the germline V gene are MDHEN and SYDVKM. This CDR3 comprises 15 residues.

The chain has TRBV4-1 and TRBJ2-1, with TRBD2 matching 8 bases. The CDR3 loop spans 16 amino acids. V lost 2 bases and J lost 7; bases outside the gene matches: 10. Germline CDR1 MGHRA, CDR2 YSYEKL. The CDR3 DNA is TGCGCCAGCAGCCAACCCGGGAGGGAGTCTGGGAATGAGCAGTTCTTC. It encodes CASSQPGRESGNEQFF.

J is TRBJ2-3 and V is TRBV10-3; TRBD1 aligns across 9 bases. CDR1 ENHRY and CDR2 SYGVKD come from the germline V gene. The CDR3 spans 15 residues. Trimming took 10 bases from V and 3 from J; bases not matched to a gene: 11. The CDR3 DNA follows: TGTGCCACCAATACCCCGGGACAGGGTACAGATACGCAGTATTTT. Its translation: CATNTPGQGTDTQYF.

CDR3: CASSQGTHGYTF. The CDR3 DNA follows: TGTGCCAGTAGTCAGGGAACCCATGGCTACACCTTC. The chain recombines TRBV19 with TRBJ1-2, with D maybe TRBD1 (5 bases). Trimming removed 5 bases from V and 6 bases from J, with 10 bases in between. Germline loops: CDR1 LNHDA, CDR2 SQIVND (reference sequence). CDR3 length: 12 residues.